The rows below give T cell receptor beta chains drawn from one sample of a study of cytomegalovirus exposure and HLA in healthy donors. Clones were sequenced by immunoSEQ multiplex PCR, and TCRdb holds only the in-frame ones, with some missing. The profile shows some 140,000 clones, over 75% of them singletons. The sample comprised PBMCs. The source is a woman between 50 and 59 years old in good health and CMV-seropositive. Each CDR3 is given with its conserved first and last residue. Fields, in order: V gene, J gene, D gene, clone size, CDR3 DNA, CDR3 protein. D genes are given only for firm matches. Some rows mark clone size as missing; the rest say once, few, many or name a class of expanded clone.

v_gene: TRBV27
j_gene: TRBJ1-1
d_gene: -
abundance: -
CDR3nt: TGTGCCAGCAGGCTCTTGGGGGAGGAGGTCAACACTGAAGCTTTCTTT
CDR3aa: CASRLLGEEVNTEAFF

v_gene: TRBV9
j_gene: TRBJ1-5
d_gene: -
abundance: -
CDR3nt: TGTGCCAGCAGCCCCGACAGTGCCAATCAGCCCCAGCATTTT
CDR3aa: CASSPDSANQPQHF

v_gene: TRBV10-2
j_gene: TRBJ1-6
d_gene: -
abundance: -
CDR3nt: TGCGCCAGCAGTACGGAGTTTTCACCCCTCCACTTT
CDR3aa: CASSTEFSPLHF

v_gene: TRBV6-5
j_gene: TRBJ2-7
d_gene: -
abundance: -
CDR3nt: TGTGCCAGCAGTCTCCGATGGCAGAACTACGAGCAGTACTTC
CDR3aa: CASSLRWQNYEQYF

v_gene: TRBV5-1
j_gene: TRBJ1-1
d_gene: -
abundance: -
CDR3nt: TGCGCCAGCAGCTCACAGGTGAACACTGAAGCTTTCTTT
CDR3aa: CASSSQVNTEAFF

v_gene: TRBV5-1
j_gene: TRBJ1-3
d_gene: -
abundance: -
CDR3nt: TGCGCCAGCAGCTTGGGGACGGGATCCTCTGGAAACACCATATATTTT
CDR3aa: CASSLGTGSSGNTIYF

v_gene: TRBV1
j_gene: TRBJ2-2
d_gene: -
abundance: -
CDR3nt: TGCACCAGCAGCCAAGATGAGACAGGTCGGGACACCGGGGAGCTGTTTTTT
CDR3aa: CTSSQDETGRDTGELFF

v_gene: TRBV4-2
j_gene: TRBJ2-3
d_gene: TRBD2
abundance: once
CDR3nt: TGTGCCAGCAGCCCACGACTAGCGGTGAGCACAGATACGCAGTATTTT
CDR3aa: CASSPRLAVSTDTQYF

v_gene: TRBV29-1
j_gene: TRBJ2-3
d_gene: TRBD2
abundance: -
CDR3nt: TGCAGCGTTGGACTAGCGGGGGGGTCAGCAGATACGCAGTATTTT
CDR3aa: CSVGLAGGSADTQYF

v_gene: TRBV2
j_gene: TRBJ1-2
d_gene: -
abundance: -
CDR3nt: TGTGCCAGCAGTGGGGGGGAAAGCTATGGCTACACCTTC
CDR3aa: CASSGGESYGYTF

v_gene: TRBV11-2
j_gene: TRBJ1-1
d_gene: -
abundance: -
CDR3nt: TGTGCCAGCGATGTAGGGGAAACTGAAGCTTTCTTT
CDR3aa: CASDVGETEAFF

v_gene: TRBV5-1
j_gene: TRBJ1-2
d_gene: TRBD1
abundance: -
CDR3nt: TGCGCCAGCTCCTTAGACATCGGGACAGCGGGTGGCTACACCTTC
CDR3aa: CASSLDIGTAGGYTF

v_gene: TRBV28
j_gene: TRBJ2-2
d_gene: -
abundance: -
CDR3nt: TGTGCCAGCAGTTTGAGGTCCGGGGAGCTGTTTTTT
CDR3aa: CASSLRSGELFF

v_gene: TRBV7-9
j_gene: TRBJ1-6
d_gene: -
abundance: -
CDR3nt: TGTGCCAGCAGCTCGGGACAAATTAATTCACCCCTCCACTTT
CDR3aa: CASSSGQINSPLHF

v_gene: TRBV28
j_gene: TRBJ1-1
d_gene: TRBD1
abundance: -
CDR3nt: TGTGCCAGCAGTTTAGGGACAGCCGACACTGAAGCTTTCTTT
CDR3aa: CASSLGTADTEAFF

v_gene: TRBV12-5
j_gene: TRBJ1-1
d_gene: -
abundance: -
CDR3nt: TGTGCTAGTGGTTTAGGAGGGAAGAATACTGAAGCTTTCTTT
CDR3aa: CASGLGGKNTEAFF

v_gene: TRBV7-3
j_gene: TRBJ1-2
d_gene: TRBD1
abundance: -
CDR3nt: TGTGCCAGCAGCCTTCAGGGGGATCGGGACTATGGCTACACCTTC
CDR3aa: CASSLQGDRDYGYTF

v_gene: TRBV9
j_gene: TRBJ1-1
d_gene: TRBD1
abundance: few
CDR3nt: TGTGCCAGCAGCGAGAGGACAGGACGAGGCACTGAAGCTTTCTTT
CDR3aa: CASSERTGRGTEAFF

v_gene: TRBV4-1
j_gene: TRBJ2-5
d_gene: TRBD1
abundance: few
CDR3nt: TGCGCCAGCAGCCAAGGTTGGGACAGGGCTTATTTCCAGTACTTC
CDR3aa: CASSQGWDRAYFQYF

v_gene: TRBV2
j_gene: TRBJ2-4
d_gene: -
abundance: -
CDR3nt: TGTGCCAGCAGTGACAGGGGACCCCTTAAAAACATTCAGTACTTC
CDR3aa: CASSDRGPLKNIQYF

v_gene: TRBV6-5
j_gene: TRBJ1-2
d_gene: -
abundance: -
CDR3nt: TGTGCCAGCAGTTACCTAAAATCCTATGGCTACACCTTC
CDR3aa: CASSYLKSYGYTF

v_gene: TRBV27
j_gene: TRBJ2-7
d_gene: TRBD1
abundance: -
CDR3nt: TGTGCCAGCACCCGGACAGGGGGCGCCTCCTACGAGCAGTACTTC
CDR3aa: CASTRTGGASYEQYF

v_gene: TRBV18
j_gene: TRBJ1-5
d_gene: TRBD1
abundance: -
CDR3nt: TGTGCCAGCTCTCTCCGACAGGGGGACAGCCCCCAGCATTTT
CDR3aa: CASSLRQGDSPQHF

v_gene: TRBV7-8
j_gene: TRBJ2-7
d_gene: -
abundance: -
CDR3nt: TGTGCCAGCAGCTTAGCGGACAACCTGGGCGAGCAGTACTTC
CDR3aa: CASSLADNLGEQYF

v_gene: TRBV27
j_gene: TRBJ1-5
d_gene: TRBD1
abundance: -
CDR3nt: TGTGCCAGCAGCTCGCTAGGGACAGGACATCAGCCCCAGCATTTT
CDR3aa: CASSSLGTGHQPQHF

v_gene: TRBV28
j_gene: TRBJ1-6
d_gene: -
abundance: -
CDR3nt: TGTGCCAGCAGTCCTCGCTCCTATAATTCACCCCTCCACTTT
CDR3aa: CASSPRSYNSPLHF

v_gene: TRBV6-1
j_gene: TRBJ2-5
d_gene: TRBD2
abundance: -
CDR3nt: TGTGCCAGCAGTGATGCGGGGGGGCCTGTGACCCAGTACTTC
CDR3aa: CASSDAGGPVTQYF

v_gene: TRBV7-2
j_gene: TRBJ2-7
d_gene: -
abundance: -
CDR3nt: TGTGCCAGCAGCTTATATCAGGGTGGGGGGTACGAGCAGTACTTC
CDR3aa: CASSLYQGGGYEQYF

v_gene: TRBV29-1
j_gene: TRBJ2-7
d_gene: -
abundance: once
CDR3nt: TGCAGCGTGGCCCCATCAACAATTTCCGAGCAGTACTTC
CDR3aa: CSVAPSTISEQYF

v_gene: TRBV5-1
j_gene: TRBJ2-3
d_gene: -
abundance: -
CDR3nt: TGCGCCAGCAGCTTCCGCCGGGACAAAGATACGCAGTATTTT
CDR3aa: CASSFRRDKDTQYF

v_gene: TRBV9
j_gene: TRBJ1-2
d_gene: -
abundance: -
CDR3nt: TGTGCCAGCAGCGGACAGGACGCCCTTAACTATGGCTACACCTTC
CDR3aa: CASSGQDALNYGYTF

v_gene: TRBV6-1
j_gene: TRBJ1-3
d_gene: -
abundance: -
CDR3nt: TGTGCCAGCAGTGAAGCAGGGGGCTCTGGAAACACCATATATTTT
CDR3aa: CASSEAGGSGNTIYF

v_gene: TRBV30
j_gene: TRBJ1-2
d_gene: -
abundance: -
CDR3nt: TGTGCCTGGAGGGGGGCGAGGGGCGCGTCAAACTATGGCTACACCTTC
CDR3aa: CAWRGARGASNYGYTF

v_gene: TRBV7-9
j_gene: TRBJ1-6
d_gene: -
abundance: -
CDR3nt: TGTGCCAGCGAGGGTGACTCACCCCTCCACTTT
CDR3aa: CASEGDSPLHF

v_gene: TRBV5-6
j_gene: TRBJ1-1
d_gene: -
abundance: -
CDR3nt: TGTGCCAGCAGTGATGCGAGGATGAACACTGAAGCTTTCTTT
CDR3aa: CASSDARMNTEAFF

v_gene: TRBV7-2
j_gene: TRBJ2-7
d_gene: TRBD1
abundance: -
CDR3nt: TGTGCCAGCAGCTTAGTGGGACAGGGGGGTTCTAACGAGCAGTACTTC
CDR3aa: CASSLVGQGGSNEQYF

v_gene: TRBV5-6
j_gene: TRBJ1-5
d_gene: -
abundance: -
CDR3nt: TGTGCCAGCAGCTTGTTAGGGCAGGCCGGAGGGACTCAGCCCCAGCATTTT
CDR3aa: CASSLLGQAGGTQPQHF

v_gene: TRBV6-5
j_gene: TRBJ2-5
d_gene: TRBD2
abundance: few
CDR3nt: TGTGCCAGCAGTTACTCGGGACTAGCGGGGGAGACCCAGTACTTC
CDR3aa: CASSYSGLAGETQYF

v_gene: TRBV2
j_gene: TRBJ1-2
d_gene: -
abundance: -
CDR3nt: TGTGCCCGCGCCTTGCCCAGGGCCTATGGCTACACCTTC
CDR3aa: CARALPRAYGYTF

v_gene: TRBV5-1
j_gene: TRBJ1-1
d_gene: -
abundance: -
CDR3nt: TGCGCCAGCAGTCAGGGACACAGCTCTAACACTGAAGCTTTCTTT
CDR3aa: CASSQGHSSNTEAFF

v_gene: TRBV6-5
j_gene: TRBJ2-7
d_gene: -
abundance: -
CDR3nt: TGTGCCAGCAGGCCACAGGGATGGGAATCCTACGAGCAGTACTTC
CDR3aa: CASRPQGWESYEQYF

v_gene: TRBV5-1
j_gene: TRBJ2-5
d_gene: -
abundance: -
CDR3nt: TGCGCCAGCGGAAACGCAGGGTCGGAGGAGACCCAGTACTTC
CDR3aa: CASGNAGSEETQYF